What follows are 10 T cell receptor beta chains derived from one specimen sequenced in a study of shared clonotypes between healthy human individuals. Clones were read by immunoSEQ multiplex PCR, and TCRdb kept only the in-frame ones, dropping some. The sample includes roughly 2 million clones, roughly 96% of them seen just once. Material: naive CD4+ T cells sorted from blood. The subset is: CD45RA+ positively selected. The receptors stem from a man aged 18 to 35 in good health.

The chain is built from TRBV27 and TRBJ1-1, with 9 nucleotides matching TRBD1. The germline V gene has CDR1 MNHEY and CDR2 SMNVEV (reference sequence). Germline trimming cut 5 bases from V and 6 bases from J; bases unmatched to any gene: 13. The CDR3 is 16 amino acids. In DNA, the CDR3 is TGTGCCAGCAGTCCAGGGACAGGGAGAAACTCGGCTGAAGCTTTCTTT. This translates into CASSPGTGRNSAEAFF.

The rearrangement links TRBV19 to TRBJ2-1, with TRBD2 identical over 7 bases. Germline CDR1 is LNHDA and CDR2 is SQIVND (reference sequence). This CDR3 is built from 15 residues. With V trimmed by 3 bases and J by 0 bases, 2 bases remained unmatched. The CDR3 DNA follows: TGTGCCAGTAGTATGGGGGGGAGCTCCTACAATGAGCAGTTCTTC. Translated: CASSMGGSSYNEQFF.

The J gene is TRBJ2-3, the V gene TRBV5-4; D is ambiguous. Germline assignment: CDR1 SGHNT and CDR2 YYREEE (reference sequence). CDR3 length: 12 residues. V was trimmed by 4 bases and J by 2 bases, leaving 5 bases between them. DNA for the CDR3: TGTGCCAGCAGCAGACCCACAGATACGCAGTATTTT. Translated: CASSRPTDTQYF.

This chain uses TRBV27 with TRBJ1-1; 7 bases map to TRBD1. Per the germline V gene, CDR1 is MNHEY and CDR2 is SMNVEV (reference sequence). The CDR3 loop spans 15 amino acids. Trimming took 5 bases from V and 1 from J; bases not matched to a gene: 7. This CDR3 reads CASSPHGTENTEAFF. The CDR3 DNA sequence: TGTGCCAGCAGTCCCCACGGGACAGAGAACACTGAAGCTTTCTTT.

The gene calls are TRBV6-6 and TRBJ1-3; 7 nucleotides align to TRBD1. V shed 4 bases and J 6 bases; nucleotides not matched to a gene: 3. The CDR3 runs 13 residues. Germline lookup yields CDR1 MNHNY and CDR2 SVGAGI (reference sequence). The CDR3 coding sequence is TGTGCCAGCAGTTCCACAGGGGAAAACACCATATATTTT. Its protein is CASSSTGENTIYF.

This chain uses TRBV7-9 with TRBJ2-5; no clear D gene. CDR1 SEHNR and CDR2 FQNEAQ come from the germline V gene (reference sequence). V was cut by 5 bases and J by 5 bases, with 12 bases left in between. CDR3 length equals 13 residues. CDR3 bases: TGTGCCAGCAGCACCGCCGGAACGGAGACCCAGTACTTC. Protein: CASSTAGTETQYF.

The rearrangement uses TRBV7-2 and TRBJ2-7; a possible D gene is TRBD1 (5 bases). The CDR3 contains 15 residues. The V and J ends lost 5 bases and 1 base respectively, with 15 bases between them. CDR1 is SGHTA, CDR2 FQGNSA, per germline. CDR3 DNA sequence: TGTGCCAGCAGCCCGGGTGGGGCGCGTTCCTACGAGCAGTACTTC. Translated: CASSPGGARSYEQYF.

The chain's CDR3 is CASSLIAPHGETQYF. The CDR3 DNA reads TGTGCCAGCAGCTTGATCGCCCCCCATGGGGAGACCCAGTACTTC. V usage is TRBV5-6 and J usage is TRBJ2-5; D is uncertain. The CDR3 consists of 15 residues. The germline gives CDR1 SGHDT, CDR2 YYEEEE. The V and J ends lost 1 base and 5 bases respectively, with 15 bases between them.

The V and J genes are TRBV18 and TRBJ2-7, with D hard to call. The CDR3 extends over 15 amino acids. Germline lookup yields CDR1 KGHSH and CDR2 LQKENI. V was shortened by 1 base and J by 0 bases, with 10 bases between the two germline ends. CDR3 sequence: CASSPRQADSYEQYF. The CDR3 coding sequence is TGTGCCAGCTCACCACGGCAGGCCGACTCCTACGAGCAGTACTTC. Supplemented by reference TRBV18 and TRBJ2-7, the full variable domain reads NAGVMQNPRHLVRRRGQEARLRCSPMKGHSHVYWYRQLPEEGLKFMVYLQKENIIDESGMPKERFSAEFPKEGPSILRIQQVVRGDSAAYFCASSPRQADSYEQYFGPGTRLTVT.

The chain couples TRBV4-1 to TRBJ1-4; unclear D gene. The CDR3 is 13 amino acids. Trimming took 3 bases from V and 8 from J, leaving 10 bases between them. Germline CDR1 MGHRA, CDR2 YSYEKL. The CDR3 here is CASSQLTSEKLFF. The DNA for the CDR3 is TGCGCCAGCAGCCAGCTTACATCCGAAAAACTGTTTTTT.